This passage covers 23 T cell receptor beta chains from one sample sequenced in a study of beta chain features in type 1 diabetes (dated by TCRdb to between 2018 and 2020). The library came from the immunoSEQ multiplex PCR assay. The entire amount of isolated RNA was reverse transcribed using the High Capacity cDNA Reverse Transcription Kit, so the sequenced TCRB transcripts were expressed ones. As stored in TCRdb, this immuneACCESS dataset retains in-frame rearrangements with V and J assigned. A fraction of the clones does not appear; measured against another copy, unresolved V genes explain less than half of the discrepancy, and the remainder lacks a known reason. Here the sample has about 140,000 clones; roughly 10% occur a single time. The ten largest clonotypes hold around 0.65% of the sample. Sequencing was carried out using central memory CD4+ T cells from blood. All receptors derive from a woman between 35 and 50 years old in good health.

The rearrangement links TRBV25-1 to TRBJ1-2; D is possibly TRBD1 (6 bases). V dropped 3 bases and J dropped 8 bases, with 13 bases sitting between them. The CDR3 has 13 amino acids. Germline V CDR1 and CDR2: MGHDK, SYGVNS. The CDR3 is CASSEAGVRGYTF. The DNA of the CDR3 is TGTGCCAGCAGTGAGGCAGGGGTGCGGGGCTACACCTTC.

This clone showed up just a few times. The genes are TRBV21-1 and TRBJ2-2; the tabulated D call, TRBD2, remains unverified against the DNA. TRBV21-1 is an annotated pseudogene. The CDR3 is 14 residues long. Here the CDR3 DNA reads TGTGCTAAGCGGGCCGAGGCCTTGACCGGGGAGCTGTTTTTT. Translation gives CAKRAEALTGELFF.

The rearrangement uses TRBV5-1 and TRBJ2-3, with 16 bases matching TRBD2. CDR1 is SGHRS, CDR2 YFSETQ, per germline. Trimming cost V 4 bases and J 4 bases; bases outside gene matches: 3. The CDR3 length is 16 residues. DNA for the CDR3: TGCGCCAGCAGCACCGGGACTAGCGGGGGGGCAGATACGCAGTATTTT. This translates into CASSTGTSGGADTQYF.

This clone has only a few counts. The V call is TRBV19, the J call TRBJ1-5; no reliable D call. CDR3 length equals 13 residues. CDR1 and CDR2 (germline): LNHDA, SQIVND (reference sequence). V gave up 0 bases and J gave up 5 bases, with 5 bases separating them. The CDR3 bases are TGTGCCAGTAGTATAGAAGAGGATCAGCCCCAGCATTTT. Its translation is CASSIEEDQPQHF.

The sample holds a few counts of this clone. This rearrangement joins TRBV6-5 to TRBJ1-2; 7 bases are shared with TRBD1. Germline trimming cut 1 base from V and 7 bases from J; bases unmatched to any gene: 9. Germline V gene sequence: CDR1 MNHEY, CDR2 SVGAGI. This CDR3 is 15 amino acids long. CDR3 nucleotide sequence: TGTGCCAGCAGTTACTTCGGGCAGGGGGGAGGTGGCTACACCTTC. As protein: CASSYFGQGGGGYTF.

About this clone itself: Distinct nucleotide sequences in the sample also encode this CDR3. The chain joins TRBV2 to TRBJ1-3; possible D gene TRBD1, 5 bases. The CDR3 covers 13 residues. Germline values: CDR1 SNHLY, CDR2 FYNNEI. V shed 6 bases and J shed 4 bases, with 10 bases lying between them. CDR3 sequence: CASSRDSGNTIYF. Written as DNA, the CDR3 is TGTGCCAGCAGCAGGGACTCGGGAAACACCATATATTTT.

This clone has only a few counts. This sample includes further DNA sequences coding for the same CDR3. V is TRBV5-6 and J is TRBJ2-5; 10 positions match TRBD2. Per germline, CDR1 SGHDT and CDR2 YYEEEE. This CDR3 comprises 15 residues. Unmatched junction bases numbered 4, after V lost 0 bases and J lost 5 bases. The CDR3 here is CASSLGLAGQETQYF. The CDR3 nucleotides read TGTGCCAGCAGCTTGGGACTAGCGGGCCAGGAGACCCAGTACTTC. The full variable domain, completed using reference TRBV5-6 and TRBJ2-5, is DAGVTQSPTHLIKTRGQQVTLRCSPKSGHDTVSWYQQALGQGPQFIFQYYEEEERQRGNFPDRFSGHQFPNYSSELNVNALLLGDSALYLCASSLGLAGQETQYFGPGTRLLVL.

This clone was counted a few times. The V gene is TRBV29-1, the J gene TRBJ2-5; D gene ambiguous. The CDR3 is made up of 12 amino acids. Germline CDR1 and CDR2: SQVTM and ANQGSEA. Trimming stripped 1 base from V and 5 bases from J, with 8 bases between. CDR3 protein: CSVEAARETQYF. DNA of the CDR3: TGCAGCGTTGAAGCTGCTCGGGAGACCCAGTACTTC.

This clone was recorded many times. The chain employs TRBV5-1 and TRBJ2-7, with D tentatively TRBD1 (7 bases). Per germline, CDR1 SGHRS and CDR2 YFSETQ. The CDR3 loop spans 14 amino acids. V was clipped by 5 bases and J by 1 base, with 13 bases between them. The CDR3 coding sequence is TGCGCCAGCAGGGAGGGGACAGATTCCTACGAGCAGTACTTC. The encoded protein is CASREGTDSYEQYF.

This clone appeared a few times. The chain combines TRBV6-1 with TRBJ2-7, with TRBD1 as a possible D gene (5 bases). Trimming removed 10 bases at V and 7 bases at J, with 11 bases between. This CDR3 contains 10 residues. Germline V gene sequence: CDR1 MNHNS, CDR2 SASEGT. The CDR3 coding sequence is TGTGCCACAGGGCTTTATGAGCAGTACTTC. Encoded protein: CATGLYEQYF.

This clone was detected only a few times. This rearrangement joins TRBV9 to TRBJ2-7; the D gene is possibly TRBD2 (6 bases). Per germline, CDR1 SGDLS and CDR2 YYNGEE. V lost 0 bases to trimming and J lost 1 base, with 11 bases between them. The CDR3 totals 15 residues. The CDR3 sequence is CASSVGFGGSYEQYF. The CDR3 DNA sequence: TGTGCCAGCAGCGTAGGGTTCGGGGGTTCCTACGAGCAGTACTTC.

This clone turned up a few times. V usage is TRBV5-1 and J usage is TRBJ2-7, with a weak D call TRBD1 (5 bases). V was clipped by 4 bases and J by 3 bases, with 11 bases between them. The V gene's germline CDR1 is SGHRS and CDR2 YFSETQ. This CDR3 region has 13 residues. CDR3 nucleotide sequence: TGCGCCAGCAGCGTAGGGGCAGGCTACGAGCAGTACTTC. Translating it yields CASSVGAGYEQYF.

This chain connects TRBV4-3 to TRBJ2-2; D uncertain. This CDR3 is built from 12 residues. The germline V gene encodes CDR1 LGHNA and CDR2 YSLEER. Trimming cost V 1 base and J 6 bases, with 3 bases left between them. The DNA for the CDR3 is TGCGCCAGCAGCCAAGCGGCCGGGGAGCTGTTTTTT. Amino acids: CASSQAAGELFF.

This clone has a handful of counts. This CDR3 is also generated by other DNA sequences in the sample. The chain combines TRBV19 with TRBJ1-1; possible D gene TRBD1, 6 bases. Germline CDR1 and CDR2: LNHDA and SQIVND (reference sequence). The CDR3 totals 12 residues. Between the trimmed V and J ends, which lost 6 bases and 1 base, there was a span of 6 bases. CDR3 bases: TGTGCCAGTAGGGACAGGAACACTGAAGCTTTCTTT. It translates to CASRDRNTEAFF.

The chain is built from TRBV29-1 and TRBJ1-6; a weak D match, TRBD1 (6 bases). Germline V lookup: CDR1 SQVTM, CDR2 ANQGSEA. The CDR3 has 14 residues. Deletions cut 0 bases from V and 10 bases from J, with 13 bases between. The CDR3 loop reads CSVEDQGIRSPLHF. DNA of the CDR3: TGCAGCGTTGAAGACCAGGGGATTCGGTCACCCCTCCACTTT.

The chain employs TRBV18 and TRBJ1-2; possibly TRBD1 for D (6 bases). Trimming removed 3 bases at V and 7 bases at J, with 12 bases between. This CDR3 comprises 13 residues. The germline gives CDR1 KGHSH, CDR2 LQKENI. The CDR3 region is CASSPRQDVGYTF. In DNA, the CDR3 is TGTGCCAGCTCACCCAGACAGGATGTTGGCTACACCTTC.

The chain has TRBV10-2 and TRBJ2-1, with D possibly being TRBD1 (6 bases). Germline V gives CDR1 WSHSY, CDR2 SAAADI. The CDR3 is 16 amino acids. Trimming removed 5 bases from V and 6 bases from J, with 20 bases in between. CDR3 region: CASSSKGARGGNEQFF. DNA for the CDR3: TGCGCCAGCAGTTCCAAAGGGGCCCGAGGGGGCAATGAGCAGTTCTTC.

This clone showed up just a few times. This sample also contains other DNA sequences that code for the same CDR3. The chain links TRBV11-2 to TRBJ1-5; tentative D call: TRBD1 (6 bases). The CDR3 has 15 amino acids. Germline V CDR1 and CDR2: SGHAT, FQNNGV. V gave up 0 bases and J gave up 1 base, with 7 bases separating them. CDR3 region: CASSLDGGSNQPQHF. CDR3 coding DNA: TGTGCCAGCAGCTTAGATGGGGGCAGCAATCAGCCCCAGCATTTT.

This chain connects TRBV4-3 to TRBJ1-1; D is ambiguous. Trimming cost V 1 base and J 5 bases, with 14 bases left between them. Germline V CDR1 and CDR2: LGHNA, YSLEER. There are 15 residues in the CDR3. The DNA of the CDR3 is TGCGCCAGCAGCCAAGGAGGCGCCACACCTACTGAAGCTTTCTTT. This sequence encodes CASSQGGATPTEAFF.

This clone was found a few times. The CDR3 region has the DNA TGTGCCAGTGCAGACGGGACAGTCAAAAACATTCAGTACTTC. This codes for CASADGTVKNIQYF. This rearrangement joins TRBV19 to TRBJ2-4; 7 positions match TRBD1. The V gene end was trimmed by 8 bases and the J gene end by 3 bases; junction bases not matched to a gene: 7. The CDR3 is made up of 14 amino acids. Germline V CDR1 and CDR2: LNHDA, SQIVND (reference sequence).

The gene calls are TRBV5-4 and TRBJ2-1; D is perhaps TRBD2 (6 bases). This CDR3 region has 14 residues. Trimming left V 4 bases short and J 7 bases short, with 15 bases between. Per germline, CDR1 SGHNT and CDR2 YYREEE (reference sequence). The CDR3 sequence: CASSVGTASNEQFF. The DNA for the CDR3 is TGTGCCAGCAGCGTCGGGACTGCGTCAAATGAGCAGTTCTTC.

The CDR3 here is CATSGLAGRDEQFF. Written as DNA, the CDR3 is TGTGCCACGTCGGGACTAGCGGGTCGTGATGAGCAGTTCTTC. This chain connects TRBV6-4 to TRBJ2-1, with 12 positions matching TRBD2. Losses at the gene ends were 10 bases for V and 8 bases for J; bases not matched to a gene: 9. Per germline, CDR1 MRHNA and CDR2 SNTAGT. The CDR3 length is 14 residues.

This clone was counted between two and nine times. This sequence joins TRBV7-9 and TRBJ1-2; the D is unclear. Germline CDR1 is SEHNR and CDR2 is FQNEAQ (reference sequence). V lost 0 bases and J 2 bases, leaving 10 bases between the germline ends. CDR3 length: 15 residues. The CDR3 region is CASSLAPEGNYGYTF. DNA for the CDR3: TGTGCCAGCAGCTTAGCGCCCGAGGGAAACTATGGCTACACCTTC.